This T cell receptor (beta chain) appears in the sequencing data of a study of blood T cell repertoires in COVID-19. This CDR3 comprises 15 residues. Between the trimmed V and J ends, which lost 5 bases and 0 bases, there was a span of 8 bases. Germline V gene sequence: CDR1 SGHTA, CDR2 FQGNSA. Sequencing was performed with immunoSEQ multiplex PCR; in TCRdb, only in-frame clones are kept and a portion is missing. This table has tens of thousands of clones, around 68% appearing once. The chain recombines TRBV7-2 with TRBJ2-6; D is unclear. The sample was peripheral blood. The sequence derives from a woman between 65 and 79 years old with acute or convalescent COVID-19. In nucleotides, the CDR3 is TGTGCCAGCAGCCCTGTATTCTCTGGGGCCAACGTCCTGACTTTC. Translating gives CASSPVFSGANVLTF.